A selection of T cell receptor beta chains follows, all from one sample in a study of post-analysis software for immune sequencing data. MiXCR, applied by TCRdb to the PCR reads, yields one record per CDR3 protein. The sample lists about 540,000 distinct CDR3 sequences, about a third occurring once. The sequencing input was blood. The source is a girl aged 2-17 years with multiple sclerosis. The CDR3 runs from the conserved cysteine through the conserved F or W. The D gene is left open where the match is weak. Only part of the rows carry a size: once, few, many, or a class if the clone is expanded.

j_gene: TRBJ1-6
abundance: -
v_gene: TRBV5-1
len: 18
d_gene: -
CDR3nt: TGCGCCAGCAGCTTGGAGCACCGGGGGGGAGTGGGGAATTCACCCCTCCACTTT
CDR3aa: CASSLEHRGGVGNSPLHF

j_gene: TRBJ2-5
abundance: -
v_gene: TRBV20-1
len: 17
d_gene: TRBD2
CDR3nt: TGCAGTGCTAGAGAGACTTGCGGGGGGCCGGGTCTAGAGACCCAGTACTTC
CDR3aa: CSARETCGGPGLETQYF

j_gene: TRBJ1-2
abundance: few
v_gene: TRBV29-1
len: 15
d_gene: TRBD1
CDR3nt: TGCAGCGTTGGGGGGACAGGGGTGACTAACTATGGCTACACCTTC
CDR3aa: CSVGGTGVTNYGYTF

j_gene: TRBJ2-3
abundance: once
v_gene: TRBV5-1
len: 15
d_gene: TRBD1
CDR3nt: TGCGCCAGCAGCTTCCAGGGGACAGGGGCAGATACGCAGTATTTT
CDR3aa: CASSFQGTGADTQYF

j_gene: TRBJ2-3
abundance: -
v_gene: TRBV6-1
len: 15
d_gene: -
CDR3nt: TGTGCCAGCAGTGAAGCGACGATGGGCACAGATACGCAGTATTTT
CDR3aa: CASSEATMGTDTQYF

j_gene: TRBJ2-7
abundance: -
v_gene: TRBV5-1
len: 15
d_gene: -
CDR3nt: TGCGCCAGCAGCTTGGGGACTATGACCTCCTACGAGCAGTACTTC
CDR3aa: CASSLGTMTSYEQYF

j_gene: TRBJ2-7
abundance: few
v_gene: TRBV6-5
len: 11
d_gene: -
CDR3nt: TGTGCCAGCAGTTGGGGGGTCGAGCAGTACTTC
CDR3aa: CASSWGVEQYF

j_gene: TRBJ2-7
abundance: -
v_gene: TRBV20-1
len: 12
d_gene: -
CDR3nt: TGCAGTGCTAGCGGGGGTGTCTACGAGCAGTACTTC
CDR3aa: CSASGGVYEQYF

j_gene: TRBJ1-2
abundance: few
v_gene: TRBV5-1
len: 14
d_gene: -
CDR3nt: TGCGCCAGCAGCTCCCAGGGTCACGGGGATGGCTACACCTTC
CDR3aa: CASSSQGHGDGYTF

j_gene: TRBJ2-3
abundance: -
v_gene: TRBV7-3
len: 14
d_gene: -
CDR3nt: TGTGCCAGCAGCTTACGTACTAGCACAGATACGAAGTATTTT
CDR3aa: CASSLRTSTDTKYF

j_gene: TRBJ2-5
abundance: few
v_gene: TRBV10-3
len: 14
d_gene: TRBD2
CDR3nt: TGTGCCATCAGTGAACGGGGGGTCCAAGAGACCCAGTACTTC
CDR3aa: CAISERGVQETQYF

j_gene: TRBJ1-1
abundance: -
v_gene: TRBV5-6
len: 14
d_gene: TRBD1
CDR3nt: TGTGCCAGCAGCCCAGGGGGCGGAATGGCTGAAGCTTTCTTT
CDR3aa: CASSPGGGMAEAFF

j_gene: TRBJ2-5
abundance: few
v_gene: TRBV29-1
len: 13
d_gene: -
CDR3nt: TGCAGCGTCCTTTCGGGGGCGCAAGAGACCCAGTACTTC
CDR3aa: CSVLSGAQETQYF

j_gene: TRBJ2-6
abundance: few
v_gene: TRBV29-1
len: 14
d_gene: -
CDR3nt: TGCAGCGTCGAAGGGGGACCAGGGGCCAACGTCCTGACTTTC
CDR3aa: CSVEGGPGANVLTF

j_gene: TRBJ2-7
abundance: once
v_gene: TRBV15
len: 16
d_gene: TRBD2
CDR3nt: TGTGCCCCCAGCCCCCCGGGACTAGCGCCGACCTACGAGCAGTACTTC
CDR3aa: CAPSPPGLAPTYEQYF

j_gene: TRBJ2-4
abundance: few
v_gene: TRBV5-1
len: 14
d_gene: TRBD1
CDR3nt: TGCGCCAGCAGATTCGGGACAGGGAGGGACATTCAGTACTTC
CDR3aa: CASRFGTGRDIQYF

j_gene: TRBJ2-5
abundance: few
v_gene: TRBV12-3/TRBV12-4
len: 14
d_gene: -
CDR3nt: TGTGCCAGCAGTTTTGTCAGGGCACAAGAGACCCAGTACTTC
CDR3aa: CASSFVRAQETQYF

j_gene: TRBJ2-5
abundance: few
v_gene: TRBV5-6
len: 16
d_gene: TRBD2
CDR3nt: TGTGCCAGCAGCTTGAAGGCTAGCGGGGCCCAAGAGACCCAGTACTTC
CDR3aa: CASSLKASGAQETQYF

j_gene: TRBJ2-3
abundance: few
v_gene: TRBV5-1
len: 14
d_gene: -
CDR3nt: TGCGCCAGCAGCGCGGGGACTGAGGCAGATACGCAGTATTTT
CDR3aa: CASSAGTEADTQYF

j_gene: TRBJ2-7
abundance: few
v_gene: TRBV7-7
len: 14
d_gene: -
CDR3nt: TGTGCTAGCAGCCCCGGAGGACAGTTCCACGAGCAGTACTTC
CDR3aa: CASSPGGQFHEQYF

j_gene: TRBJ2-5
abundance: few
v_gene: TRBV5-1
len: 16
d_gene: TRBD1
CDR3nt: TGCGCCAGCAGCTCCGGACAGGGAGATATAGGAGAGACCCAGTACTTC
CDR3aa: CASSSGQGDIGETQYF

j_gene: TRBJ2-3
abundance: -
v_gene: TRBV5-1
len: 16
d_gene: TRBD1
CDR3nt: TGCGCCAGCAGCTTGAACGGACAGGGGTCCACAGATACGCAGTATTTT
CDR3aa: CASSLNGQGSTDTQYF

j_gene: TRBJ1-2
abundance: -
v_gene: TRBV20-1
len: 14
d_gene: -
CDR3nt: TGCAGTGCTAGAGAAGGGATGTTCCGGGGTGGCTACACCTTC
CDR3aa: CSAREGMFRGGYTF

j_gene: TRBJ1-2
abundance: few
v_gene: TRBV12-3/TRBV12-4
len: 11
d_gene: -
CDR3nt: TGTGCCAGCACTTCAGAGCATGGCTACACCTTC
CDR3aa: CASTSEHGYTF

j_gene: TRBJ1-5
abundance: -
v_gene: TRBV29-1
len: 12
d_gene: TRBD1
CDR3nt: TGCAGCGTAGAACAGGGGAATCAGCCCCAGCATTTT
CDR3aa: CSVEQGNQPQHF

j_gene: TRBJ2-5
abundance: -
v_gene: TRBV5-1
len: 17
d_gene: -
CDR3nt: TGCGCCAGCAGCTGGGAGCCGGTGGGTAATAGAGGAGAGACCCAGTACTTC
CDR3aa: CASSWEPVGNRGETQYF

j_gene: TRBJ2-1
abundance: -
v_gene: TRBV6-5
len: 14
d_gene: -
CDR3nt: TGTGCCAGCACCCGACTCCTTTCCGAGGAGACCCAGTTCTTC
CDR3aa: CASTRLLSEETQFF

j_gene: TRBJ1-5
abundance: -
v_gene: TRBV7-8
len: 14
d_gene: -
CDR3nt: TGTGCCAGCAGCACAAATAAGGGCAATCAGCCCCAGCATTTT
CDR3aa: CASSTNKGNQPQHF

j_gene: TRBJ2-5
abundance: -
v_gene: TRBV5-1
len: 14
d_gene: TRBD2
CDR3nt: TGCGCCAGCAGCAAGACCTCGGGGGGAGAGACCCAGTACTTC
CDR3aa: CASSKTSGGETQYF

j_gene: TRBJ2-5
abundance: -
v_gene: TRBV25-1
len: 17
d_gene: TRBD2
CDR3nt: TGTGCCAGCAGTGGTGAGGGTTCGACTAGCGGGGACAATGAGCAGTACTTC
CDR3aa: CASSGEGSTSGDNEQYF

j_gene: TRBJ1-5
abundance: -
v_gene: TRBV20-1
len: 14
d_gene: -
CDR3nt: TGCAGTGCTTCGATTTCAAACGCGGGGCAGCCCCAGCATTTT
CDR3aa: CSASISNAGQPQHF

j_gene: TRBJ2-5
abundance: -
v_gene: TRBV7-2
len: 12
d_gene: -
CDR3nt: TGTGCCAGCAGCAAATCACAAGAGACCCAGTACTTC
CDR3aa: CASSKSQETQYF

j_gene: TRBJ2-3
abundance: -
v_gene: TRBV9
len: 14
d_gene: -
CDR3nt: TGTGCCAGCAGCGCCCTTCAGTACACAGATACGCAGTATTTT
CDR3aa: CASSALQYTDTQYF

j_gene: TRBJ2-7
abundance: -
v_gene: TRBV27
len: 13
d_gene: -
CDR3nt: TGTGCCAGCAGTTTATATTGGGAATACGAGCAGTACTTC
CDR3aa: CASSLYWEYEQYF

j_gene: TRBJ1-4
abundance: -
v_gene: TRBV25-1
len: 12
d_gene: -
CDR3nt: TGTGCCAGCAGTGATAGGGATGAAAAACTGTTTTTT
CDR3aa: CASSDRDEKLFF

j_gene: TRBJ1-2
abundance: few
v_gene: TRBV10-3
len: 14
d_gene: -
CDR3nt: TGTGCCATCAGGGAAGCCATGGATCCGGATGGCTACACCTTC
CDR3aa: CAIREAMDPDGYTF

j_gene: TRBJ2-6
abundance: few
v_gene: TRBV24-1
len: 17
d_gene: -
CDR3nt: TGTGCCACCAGTGGTATAGGGAGAGTCTCTGGGGCCAACGTCCTGACTTTC
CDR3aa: CATSGIGRVSGANVLTF

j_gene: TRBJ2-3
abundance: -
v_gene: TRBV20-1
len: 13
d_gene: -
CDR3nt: TGCAGTGCTAGATACCCCAGCACAGATACGCAGTATTTT
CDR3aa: CSARYPSTDTQYF

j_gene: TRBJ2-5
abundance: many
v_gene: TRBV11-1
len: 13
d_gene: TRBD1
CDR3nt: TGTGCCAGCAGCTTACCAGGGGGAGAGACCCAGTACTTC
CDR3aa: CASSLPGGETQYF

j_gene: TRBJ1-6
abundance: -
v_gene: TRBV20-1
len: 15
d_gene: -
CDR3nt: TGCAGTGCGAGGGGAGGGGACGGTGATAATTCACCCCTCCACTTT
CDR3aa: CSARGGDGDNSPLHF

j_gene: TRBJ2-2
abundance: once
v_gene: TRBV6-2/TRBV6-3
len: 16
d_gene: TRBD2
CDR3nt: TGTGCCAGCGGGAAACTAGCGGGGTACTACACCGGGGAGCTGTTTTTT
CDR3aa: CASGKLAGYYTGELFF

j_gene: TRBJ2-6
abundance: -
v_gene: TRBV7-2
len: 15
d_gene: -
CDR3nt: TGTGCCAGCAGCGAATCGGGCTCTGGGGCCAACGTCCTGACTTTC
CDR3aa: CASSESGSGANVLTF

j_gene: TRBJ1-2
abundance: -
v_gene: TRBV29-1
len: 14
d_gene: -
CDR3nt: TGCAGCGTTGCTGGGCAGCCTTTTAGCTATGGCTACACCTTC
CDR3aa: CSVAGQPFSYGYTF

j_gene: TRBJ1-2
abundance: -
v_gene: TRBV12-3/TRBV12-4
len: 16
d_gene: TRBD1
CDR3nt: TGTGCCAGCAGTTTAGGGACAGGCACCGTAAACTATGGCTACACCTTC
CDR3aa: CASSLGTGTVNYGYTF

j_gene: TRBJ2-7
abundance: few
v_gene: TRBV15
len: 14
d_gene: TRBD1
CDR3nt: TGTGCCACCAGCAGGCAAGGACAGGGCAGAGAGCAGTACTTC
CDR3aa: CATSRQGQGREQYF

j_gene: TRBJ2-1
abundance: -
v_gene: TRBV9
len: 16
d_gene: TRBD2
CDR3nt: TGTGCCAGCAGCGTAGCGAGCGGGGGGACTAGTAATGAGCAGTTCTTC
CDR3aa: CASSVASGGTSNEQFF

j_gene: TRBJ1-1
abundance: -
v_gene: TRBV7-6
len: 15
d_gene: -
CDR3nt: TGTGCCAGCAGCTTAGCTAGTGATGGAAACACTGAAGCTTTCTTT
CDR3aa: CASSLASDGNTEAFF

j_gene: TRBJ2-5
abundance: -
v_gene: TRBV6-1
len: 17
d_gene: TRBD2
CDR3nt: TGTGCCAGCAGTACGGGACTAGGAGGCCGATTTGCGGAGACCCAGTACTTC
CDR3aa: CASSTGLGGRFAETQYF

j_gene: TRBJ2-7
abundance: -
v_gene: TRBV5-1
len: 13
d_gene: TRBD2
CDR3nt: TGCGCCAGCAGCTTGGTTCTAGCGGAGGCCCCGTACTTC
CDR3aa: CASSLVLAEAPYF

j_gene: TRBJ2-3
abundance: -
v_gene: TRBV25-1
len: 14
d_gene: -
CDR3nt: TGTGCCAGCAGTGAATCCGGGGGGCCAGATACGCAGTATTTT
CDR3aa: CASSESGGPDTQYF

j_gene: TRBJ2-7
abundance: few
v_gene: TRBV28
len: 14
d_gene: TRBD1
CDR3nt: TGTGCCAGCAGTTTACAGGGGACAGCCTACGAGCAGTACTTC
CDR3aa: CASSLQGTAYEQYF

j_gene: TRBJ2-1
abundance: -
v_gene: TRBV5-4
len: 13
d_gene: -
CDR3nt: TGTGCCAGCAGCTTGGGACTAGGGGGAGAGCAGTTCTTC
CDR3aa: CASSLGLGGEQFF

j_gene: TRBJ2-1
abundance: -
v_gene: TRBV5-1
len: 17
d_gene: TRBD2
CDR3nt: TGCGCCAGCAGCTCCCGGGGACTAGCGGGGGATTACAATGAGCAGTTCTTC
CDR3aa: CASSSRGLAGDYNEQFF

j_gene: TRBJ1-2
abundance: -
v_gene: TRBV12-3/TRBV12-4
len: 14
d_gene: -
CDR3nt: TGTGCCAGCAGTCCCCGGGATTGGGGGCATGGCTACACCTTC
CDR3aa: CASSPRDWGHGYTF

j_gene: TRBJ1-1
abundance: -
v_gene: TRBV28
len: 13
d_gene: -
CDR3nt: TGTGCCAGCAGTTTAGGGGTCACGGCCCAAGCTTTCTTT
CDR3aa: CASSLGVTAQAFF

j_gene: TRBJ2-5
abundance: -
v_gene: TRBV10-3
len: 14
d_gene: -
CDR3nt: TGTGCCATCAGTGGGACTCCCGGAGGAGGGACCCAGTACTTC
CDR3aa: CAISGTPGGGTQYF

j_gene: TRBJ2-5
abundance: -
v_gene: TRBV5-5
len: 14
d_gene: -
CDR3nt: TGTGCCAGCCTCGACGGGCAGGGTTCCTACGAACAGTACTTC
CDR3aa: CASLDGQGSYEQYF

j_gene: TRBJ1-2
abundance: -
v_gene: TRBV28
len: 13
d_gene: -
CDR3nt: TGTGCCAGCAGTCACAGCGTGCCCTATGGCTACACCTTC
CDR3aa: CASSHSVPYGYTF

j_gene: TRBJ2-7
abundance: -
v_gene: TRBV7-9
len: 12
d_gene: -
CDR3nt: TGTGCCAGCAGCCCCCTAAGCTGGGAGCAGTACTTC
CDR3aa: CASSPLSWEQYF

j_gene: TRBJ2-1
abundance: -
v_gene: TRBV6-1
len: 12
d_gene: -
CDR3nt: TGTGCCAGCAGTGAGGCGGGTAGGGAGCAGTTCTTC
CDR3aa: CASSEAGREQFF